The source of this T cell receptor beta chain is a study of cytomegalovirus exposure and HLA in healthy donors. While unrecorded immune exposures were likely, the donors were nominally healthy when sampled. This CDR3 contains 14 residues. The germline V gene encodes CDR1 MNHEY and CDR2 SVGAGI. J lost 13 bases, V lost 5 bases, and 14 bases had no gene match. This PCR relied on a set of 60 Vbeta primers and 13 Jbeta primers. TCRdb keeps only in-frame clones here, not all; method: immunoSEQ multiplex PCR. The data hold around 140,000 clones, with around 78% observed a single time. This clonotype was obtained from a woman between 18 and 30 years old in good health and CMV-seronegative. Sequencing was performed on PBMCs. This chain connects TRBV6-5 to TRBJ2-7; 10 nucleotides line up with TRBD1. CDR3 nucleotides: TGTGCCAGCAGTGAAGGGACAGGGGCTCCTCCGACTTACTTC. Amino acid sequence: CASSEGTGAPPTYF.